The 17 T cell receptor beta chains given below trace back to one sample, sequenced in a study of identical twins. Using its own MiXCR run on the 5' RACE reads, TCRdb lists one record per CDR3 protein. This sample has approximately 620,000 distinct CDR3 sequences, with around 8.3% found just once. This sample also appeared in a second study, on yellow fever vaccine responses in identical twins.

The sample taken for sequencing was PBMCs. The receptors originated from a woman under 30 in good health.

The V call is TRBV9, the J call TRBJ2-3; 8 bases are shared with TRBD2. The V gene end was trimmed by 4 bases and the J gene end by 3 bases; junction bases not matched to a gene: 10. This CDR3 contains 16 residues. Germline loops: CDR1 SGDLS, CDR2 YYNGEE. The CDR3: CASSSRAGAPTDTQYF. The CDR3 coding sequence is TGTGCCAGCAGCTCTCGAGCGGGGGCCCCAACAGATACGCAGTATTTT.

In its sample, this clonotype was seen a few times. The CDR3 is CASSPWDRAVSYEQYF. CDR3 bases: TGTGCCAGCAGTCCGTGGGACAGGGCAGTCTCCTACGAGCAGTACTTC. The chain is built from TRBV12-3 or TRBV12-4 and TRBJ2-7, with 9 nucleotides matching TRBD1. The length of the CDR3 is 16 residues. Unmatched junction bases numbered 8, after V lost 5 bases and J lost 0 bases.

Ten or more counts support this clonotype. This chain's CDR3 is CASSSGAGEQFF. The DNA for the CDR3 is TGTGCCAGCAGTTCCGGTGCGGGTGAGCAGTTCTTC. The chain carries TRBV12-3 or TRBV12-4 and TRBJ2-1; perhaps TRBD2 as D (5 bases). The CDR3 is made up of 12 amino acids. Trimming took 4 bases from V and 9 from J, leaving 10 bases between them.

V is TRBV7-8 and J is TRBJ2-3; 9 nucleotides align to TRBD2. CDR3 length equals 16 residues. Germline CDR1 and CDR2: SGHVS and FQNEAQ. Trimming cost V 5 bases and J 8 bases; bases outside gene matches: 14. This chain's CDR3 is CASSTPSGALLFTQYF. The CDR3 nucleotides are TGTGCCAGCAGCACCCCTAGCGGGGCCCTTCTTTTTACGCAGTATTTT.

This clonotype came up a few times. This chain links TRBV29-1 with TRBJ1-1, with D unresolved. CDR1 and CDR2 (germline): SQVTM, ANQGSEA. Trimming shortened V by 6 bases and J by 7 bases, and 9 bases separated the two germline ends. The CDR3 is 10 residues long. CDR3 nucleotides: TGCAGCGTCACGGGGAATGAAGCTTTCTTT. Its protein is CSVTGNEAFF.

Only a few counts were recorded for this clonotype. The chain is built from TRBV20-1 and TRBJ2-2; D gene uncertain. V gave up 0 bases and J gave up 4 bases, with 18 bases separating them. The CDR3 contains 17 residues. Germline CDR1 DFQATT, CDR2 SNEGSKA (reference sequence). CDR3: CSARDLLGRSSTGELFF. The DNA for the CDR3 is TGCAGTGCTAGAGATCTCCTAGGCAGGAGTTCCACCGGGGAGCTGTTTTTT.

This clonotype was seen more than once but under ten times. V gene TRBV4-2 combines with J gene TRBJ2-1, with 10 bases lining up with TRBD2. V lost 4 bases, J lost 10 bases, and 13 bases stayed unmatched. The CDR3 length is 16 residues. CDR1 is LGHNA and CDR2 is YNFKEQ in the germline V gene. CDR3: CASSPRGAGGSSEQFF. The CDR3 DNA follows: TGTGCCAGCAGCCCCCGCGGAGCGGGGGGGTCTTCGGAGCAGTTCTTC.

The rearrangement links TRBV10-3 to TRBJ1-2; the D gene is possibly TRBD1 (5 bases). The CDR3 runs 13 residues. Looked up from germline, CDR1 is ENHRY and CDR2 is SYGVKD. Between the trimmed V and J ends, which lost 10 bases and 4 bases, there was a span of 16 bases. The CDR3 protein is CATKETVTYGYTF. CDR3 nucleotide sequence: TGTGCCACAAAAGAGACAGTAACCTATGGCTACACCTTC.

As for this clonotype: One junction end does not reproduce the germline sequence, and a read error may be involved. In DNA form, the CDR3 reads TGCTGTGCTAGAGATCGCCGGACAGGGACGGGGACCGGGGAGCTGTTTTTT. Translated: CCARDRRTGTGTGELFF. J is TRBJ2-2 and V is TRBV20-1; 8 nucleotides agree with TRBD1. There are 17 residues in the CDR3. Germline V gene data show CDR1 as DFQATT and CDR2 as SNEGSKA (reference sequence).

Remarks on this clonotype: A much larger clone differs by one base, so this may be a read error. The CDR3 region has the DNA TGCAGCGTTGAAGGTGGGAGGGGACGGGAGGAGACCCTGTACTTC. It is translated as CSVEGGRGREETLYF. This chain links TRBV29-1 with TRBJ2-5; TRBD2 matches at 7 bases. CDR1 and CDR2 from the germline V gene are SQVTM and ANQGSEA. CDR3 length equals 15 residues.

This clonotype has ten or more counts. The rearrangement uses TRBV7-8 and TRBJ1-1; D is unresolved. The CDR3 contains 11 residues. The V and J ends lost 1 base and 6 bases respectively, with 3 bases between them. The V gene's germline CDR1 is SGHVS and CDR2 FQNEAQ. The CDR3 loop is CASSLVAEAFF. The CDR3 nucleotides are TGTGCCAGCAGCTTAGTTGCTGAAGCTTTCTTT.

The chain joins TRBV4-3 to TRBJ2-5; D possibly corresponds to TRBD2 (5 bases). V lost 0 bases and J lost 5, with 19 bases in between. The CDR3 is 17 amino acids. The germline V gene encodes CDR1 LGHNA and CDR2 YSLEER. The CDR3 nucleotides read TGCGCCAGCAGCCAAGAACTAGGGAGCGGCCCTAGGGAGACCCAGTACTTC. This translates into CASSQELGSGPRETQYF.

This clonotype was counted only a few times. The V gene is TRBV7-6, the J gene TRBJ1-1; TRBD1 matches at 7 bases. With 5 bases clipped from V and 3 bases from J, the junction kept 9 bases outside the gene matches. The CDR3 sequence is 15 residues long. CDR1 and CDR2 (germline): SGHVS, FNYEAQ. The CDR3 DNA sequence: TGTGCCAGCAGCCGCAGGGGGGGGATGGACACTGAAGCTTTCTTT. Translation: CASSRRGGMDTEAFF.

Ten or more counts support this clonotype. This chain connects TRBV27 to TRBJ2-1; 8 bases agree with TRBD2. CDR1 is MNHEY and CDR2 is SMNVEV in the germline V gene (reference sequence). With V trimmed by 0 bases and J by 7 bases, 5 bases remained unmatched. The CDR3 loop spans 15 amino acids. This chain's CDR3 is CASSLSPGGWNEQFF. CDR3 DNA: TGTGCCAGCAGTTTATCTCCGGGGGGGTGGAATGAGCAGTTCTTC.

This clonotype was counted between two and nine times. The chain couples TRBV3-1 to TRBJ2-1; the D is unclear. The CDR3 runs to 17 residues. V shed 3 bases and J shed 2 bases, with 17 bases lying between them. Germline V CDR1 and CDR2: LGHDT, YNNKEL (reference sequence). The CDR3 DNA sequence: TGTGCCAGCAGCCAGATGATGGTTACAGAGGCCTACAATGAGCAGTTCTTC. Translated, it gives CASSQMMVTEAYNEQFF.

The rearrangement joins TRBV3-1 to TRBJ2-7; 8 positions match TRBD2. V shed 0 bases, J shed 5 bases, and the junction held 6 bases outside the gene matches. The germline CDR1 and CDR2 sequences are LGHDT and YNNKEL (reference sequence). The CDR3 spans 15 residues. The CDR3 region has the DNA TGTGCCAGCAGCCAAGATAGAATAGCGGGAAACGAGCAGTACTTC. It codes for CASSQDRIAGNEQYF.

This clonotype has a count of ten or more. V gene TRBV7-2 combines with J gene TRBJ2-7; D not certain. V was shortened by 3 bases and J by 5 bases, with 8 bases between the two germline ends. Germline CDR1 and CDR2: SGHTA and FQGNSA. This CDR3 is 12 amino acids long. In DNA form, the CDR3 reads TGTGCCAGCAGCTTGAACAGAAACGAGCAGTACTTC. Translation gives CASSLNRNEQYF. Full variable domain (rest looked up from reference TRBV7-2 and TRBJ2-7): GAGVSQSPSNKVTEKGKDVELRCDPISGHTALYWYRQSLGQGLEFLIYFQGNSAPDKSGLPSDRFSAERTGGSVSTLTIQRTQQEDSAVYLCASSLNRNEQYFGPGTRLTVT.